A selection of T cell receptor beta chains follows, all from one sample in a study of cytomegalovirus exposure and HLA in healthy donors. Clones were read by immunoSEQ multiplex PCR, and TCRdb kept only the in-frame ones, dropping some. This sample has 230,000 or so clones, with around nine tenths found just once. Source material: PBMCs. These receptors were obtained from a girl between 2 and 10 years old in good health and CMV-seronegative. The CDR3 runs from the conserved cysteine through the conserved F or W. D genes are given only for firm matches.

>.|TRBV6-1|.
CAADGSWSYEQYF
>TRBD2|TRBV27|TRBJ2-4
CASSSGRARNIQYF
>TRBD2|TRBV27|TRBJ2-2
CASSLLAGRTGELFF
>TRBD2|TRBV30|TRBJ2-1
CAWSPPIGGGEQFF
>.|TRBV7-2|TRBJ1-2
CASSSRTLHGYTF
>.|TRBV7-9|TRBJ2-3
CASSLGGASGGTDTQYF
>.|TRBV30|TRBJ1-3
CAWSTGHTNTIYF
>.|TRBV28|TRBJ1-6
CASSAGISYNSPLHF
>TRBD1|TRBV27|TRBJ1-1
CASSFRGHTEAFF
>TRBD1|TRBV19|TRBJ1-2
CASSGQGLGYTF
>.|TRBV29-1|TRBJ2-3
CSLSRGSLGTDTQYF
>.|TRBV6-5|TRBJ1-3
CASSQQGSTGNTIYF
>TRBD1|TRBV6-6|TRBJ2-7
CASSYLSQGASYEQYF
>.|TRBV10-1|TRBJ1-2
CASSESRSYGYTF